Below, 18 T cell receptor beta chains from the same sample are listed, as sequenced in a study of blood T cell repertoires in COVID-19. Clones were sequenced by immunoSEQ multiplex PCR, and TCRdb holds only the in-frame ones, with some missing. The sample consists of under 250,000 clones, almost 85% of them appearing once. The sample comprised peripheral blood. The receptors here all came from a woman between 65 and 79 years old with COVID-19, enrolled during active disease.

This chain links TRBV27 with TRBJ1-2, with D possibly matching TRBD1 (6 bases). CDR3 length: 15 residues. Deletions cut 3 bases from V and 1 base from J, with 12 bases between. Germline V gene sequence: CDR1 MNHEY, CDR2 SMNVEV (reference sequence). DNA of the CDR3: TGTGCCAGCAGTTTTTCGGGACACATTAACTATGGCTACACCTTC. It specifies CASSFSGHINYGYTF.

The genes are TRBV9 and TRBJ2-3, with D unresolved. CDR1 is SGDLS, CDR2 YYNGEE, per germline. This CDR3 has 12 residues. V was pared by 4 bases and J by 0 bases, with 3 bases between. This CDR3 is CASSPSTDTQYF. The CDR3 DNA follows: TGTGCCAGCAGCCCTAGCACAGATACGCAGTATTTT. The entire variable domain, with the rest obtained from reference TRBV9 and TRBJ2-3, is as follows: DSGVTQTPKHLITATGQRVTLRCSPRSGDLSVYWYQQSLDQGLQFLIQYYNGEERAKGNILERFSAQQFPDLHSELNLSSLELGDSALYFCASSPSTDTQYFGPGTRLTVL.

The chain recombines TRBV27 with TRBJ2-1; TRBD1 matches 8 bases. Germline V gene sequence: CDR1 MNHEY, CDR2 SMNVEV (reference sequence). This CDR3 region has 14 residues. V was clipped by 6 bases and J by 7 bases; unmatched bases: 8. DNA for the CDR3: TGTGCCAGCAGCTCCGGACAGGGTTTGAATGAGCAGTTCTTC. Its translation is CASSSGQGLNEQFF.

V usage is TRBV4-3 and J usage is TRBJ1-2; 9 positions agree with TRBD1. The V gene's germline CDR1 is LGHNA and CDR2 YSLEER. The CDR3 length is 16 residues. V was clipped by 0 bases and J by 3 bases; unmatched bases: 5. CDR3 protein: CASSQEGTGSHYGYTF. Here the CDR3 DNA reads TGCGCCAGCAGCCAAGAAGGGACAGGGAGTCACTATGGCTACACCTTC.

The J gene is TRBJ2-3, the V gene TRBV6-2 or TRBV6-3; 9 bases line up with TRBD2. The CDR3 consists of 17 residues. CDR1 and CDR2 (germline): MNHEY, SVGEGT. Trimming removed 6 bases from V and 1 base from J; junction bases left unmatched: 11. The CDR3 loop is CASSKGGRALGTDTQYF. The CDR3 DNA reads as TGTGCCAGCAGCAAGGGCGGGAGGGCCCTCGGCACAGATACGCAGTATTTT.

The chain employs TRBV13 and TRBJ2-1, with 8 bases that match TRBD2. Trimming took 5 bases from V and 5 from J; bases not matched to a gene: 8. This CDR3 has 15 amino acids. CDR1 and CDR2 from the germline V gene are PRHDT and FYEKMQ (reference sequence). The CDR3 sequence: CASSPSGSGNNEQFF. CDR3 in DNA: TGTGCCAGCAGCCCCAGCGGGAGCGGGAACAATGAGCAGTTCTTC.

J is TRBJ1-6 and V is TRBV9; the D gene is possibly TRBD1 (5 bases). Germline CDR1 is SGDLS and CDR2 is YYNGEE. Deletions cut 3 bases from V and 9 bases from J, with 13 bases between. The CDR3 runs 14 residues. DNA of the CDR3: TGTGCCAGCAGCGATCGCCCAAGGGGTTCACCCCTCCACTTT. It specifies CASSDRPRGSPLHF.

This chain connects TRBV7-2 to TRBJ1-3, with no clear D. Germline V gene lookup returns CDR1 SGHTA and CDR2 FQGNSA. There are 14 residues in the CDR3. V was cut by 5 bases and J by 0 bases, with 8 bases left in between. CDR3 sequence: CASSPNSSGNTIYF. The CDR3 DNA reads TGTGCCAGCAGCCCTAACAGCTCTGGAAACACCATATATTTT.

In its sample, this clone was seen a few times. This chain links TRBV6-2 or TRBV6-3 with TRBJ1-2; possible D gene TRBD1, 5 bases. V lost 4 bases and J 4 bases, leaving 10 bases between the germline ends. The CDR3 has 13 residues. CDR1 is MNHEY, CDR2 SVGEGT, per germline. The CDR3 region has the DNA TGTGCCAGCAGTTCCCTGGACACCTATGGCTACACCTTC. Protein product: CASSSLDTYGYTF.

The chain recombines TRBV27 with TRBJ1-1; 8 positions match TRBD1. CDR3 length: 14 amino acids. J gave up 4 bases and V 6 bases, and 7 bases lay outside the gene matches. The germline V gene encodes CDR1 MNHEY and CDR2 SMNVEV (reference sequence). CDR3 region: CASSLDRGATEAFF. The CDR3 nucleotides read TGTGCCAGCAGCCTCGACAGGGGAGCCACTGAAGCTTTCTTT.

This rearrangement joins TRBV30 to TRBJ1-2; the D is unclear. In germline, CDR1 is GTSNPN, CDR2 SVGIG (reference sequence). Trimming took off 1 base at V and 7 bases at J, with 16 bases between the two ends. This CDR3 is built from 14 residues. CDR3 in DNA: TGTGCCTGGAGTGGTCTACGGAAATCGGGTGGCTACACCTTC. It is translated as CAWSGLRKSGGYTF.

This chain uses TRBV5-1 with TRBJ1-4; D ambiguous. The CDR3 sequence is 16 residues long. Germline CDR1 reads SGHRS; CDR2 reads YFSETQ. With 4 bases removed from V and 0 bases from J, the gap between germline ends came to 13 bases. CDR3 sequence (DNA): TGCGCCAGCAGCCCCCGTGGAGATTCAACTAATGAAAAACTGTTTTTT. It codes for CASSPRGDSTNEKLFF.

The chain joins TRBV11-2 to TRBJ2-1; D might be TRBD1 (5 bases). Deletions cut 1 base from V and 3 bases from J, with 10 bases between. CDR3 length equals 15 residues. CDR1 and CDR2 (germline): SGHAT, FQNNGV. As DNA, the CDR3 is TGTGCCAGCAGCTTAGTCTCAGGGATCTACAATGAGCAGTTCTTC. It translates to CASSLVSGIYNEQFF. The full variable domain, rest sourced from reference TRBV11-2 and TRBJ2-1, is EAGVAQSPRYKIIEKRQSVAFWCNPISGHATLYWYQQILGQGPKLLIQFQNNGVVDDSQLPKDRFSAERLKGVDSTLKIQPAKLEDSAVYLCASSLVSGIYNEQFFGPGTRLTVL.

This clone has more than one count but fewer than ten. The CDR3 sequence: CASSVVGTGTNEQYF. The CDR3 nucleotides are TGTGCCAGCAGCGTAGTGGGGACAGGAACGAACGAGCAGTACTTC. V and J are TRBV9 and TRBJ2-7; 8 nucleotides agree with TRBD1. Germline assignment: CDR1 SGDLS and CDR2 YYNGEE. V was pared by 0 bases and J by 5 bases, with 7 bases of the junction left unmatched. The CDR3 sequence is 15 residues long.

This clone was counted ten times or more. The rearrangement links TRBV25-1 to TRBJ1-4; D uncertain. Germline values: CDR1 MGHDK, CDR2 SYGVNS. V was pared by 8 bases and J by 6 bases, with 16 bases between. CDR3 length equals 14 residues. The CDR3 nucleotides are TGTGCCAGCCGAGATCCAGGAATGGATGAAAAACTGTTTTTT. This translates into CASRDPGMDEKLFF.

There are a few counts of this clone. The chain has TRBV19 and TRBJ2-7; D not certain. The ends were cut back, 3 bases at V and 4 bases at J, with 10 bases in the middle. Germline CDR1 LNHDA, CDR2 SQIVND (reference sequence). CDR3 length: 13 amino acids. The DNA of the CDR3 is TGTGCCAGTAGTATCGATGCGGAGTACGAGCAGTACTTC. Its protein product is CASSIDAEYEQYF. Full variable domain (outside the CDR3, taken from reference TRBV19 and TRBJ2-7): DGGITQSPKYLFRKEGQNVTLSCEQNLNHDAMYWYRQDPGQGLRLIYYSQIVNDFQKGDIAEGYSVSREKKESFPLTVTSAQKNPTAFYLCASSIDAEYEQYFGPGTRLTVT.

The chain couples TRBV3-1 (or the pseudogene TRBV3-2) to TRBJ2-5; TRBD2 aligns across 7 bases. CDR3 length equals 15 residues. The V gene end was trimmed by 4 bases and the J gene end by 5 bases; junction bases not matched to a gene: 10. Germline-derived CDR1 and CDR2 are LGHDT and YNNKEL (reference sequence). CDR3 DNA sequence: TGTGCCAGCAGCCGGGGCCCTAGCGGAGGGGAGACCCAGTACTTC. It is translated as CASSRGPSGGETQYF.

The gene calls are TRBV18 and TRBJ2-1; maybe TRBD2 (5 bases). Trimming took off 0 bases at V and 0 bases at J, with 15 bases between the two ends. The germline CDR1 and CDR2 sequences are KGHSH and LQKENI. CDR3 size: 18 residues. DNA of the CDR3: TGTGCCAGCTCACCACCGAACAGCGGAACGAGCTCCTACAATGAGCAGTTCTTC. Amino acid sequence: CASSPPNSGTSSYNEQFF.